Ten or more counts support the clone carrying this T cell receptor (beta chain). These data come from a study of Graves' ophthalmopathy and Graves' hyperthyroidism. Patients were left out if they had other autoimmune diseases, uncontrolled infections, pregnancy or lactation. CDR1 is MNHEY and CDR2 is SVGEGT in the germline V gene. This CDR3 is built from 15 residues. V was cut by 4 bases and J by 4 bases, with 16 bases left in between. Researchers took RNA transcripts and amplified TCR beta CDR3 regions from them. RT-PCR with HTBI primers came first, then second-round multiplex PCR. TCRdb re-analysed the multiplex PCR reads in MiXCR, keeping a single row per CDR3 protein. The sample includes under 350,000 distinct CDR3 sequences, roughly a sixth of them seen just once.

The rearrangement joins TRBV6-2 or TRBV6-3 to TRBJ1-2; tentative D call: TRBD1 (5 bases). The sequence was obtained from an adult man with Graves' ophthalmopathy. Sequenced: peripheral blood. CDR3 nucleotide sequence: TGTGCCAGCAGTTCCAGGGCGACCGATCTCTATGGCTACACCTTC. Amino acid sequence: CASSSRATDLYGYTF.